The 13 T cell receptor beta chains given below trace back to one sample, sequenced in a study of shared clonotypes between healthy human individuals. Profiled with immunoSEQ multiplex PCR; TCRdb holds only in-frame clones, not every one. The table shows some 2,000,000 clones, with 85% to 95% occurring only once. The sample consisted of naive CD4+ T cells sorted from blood. As to subset: CD45RA+ positively selected. The receptors were gathered from a man aged 18 to 29 in good health.

The genes are TRBV6-6 and TRBJ1-2; D remains unclear. Germline CDR1 MNHNY, CDR2 SVGAGI (reference sequence). There are 16 residues in the CDR3. V dropped 5 bases and J dropped 2 bases, with 18 bases sitting between them. DNA of the CDR3: TGTGCCAGCAGTCCCCCCCTCCGGATCTTCAACTATGGCTACACCTTC. Amino acids: CASSPPLRIFNYGYTF.

The chain joins TRBV14 to TRBJ2-7, with D possibly being TRBD1 (6 bases). The CDR3 length is 15 residues. Trimming left V 4 bases short and J 2 bases short, with 15 bases between. CDR1 and CDR2 (germline): SGHDN, FVKESK. The CDR3 reads CASSLGGSIPYEQYF. The CDR3 DNA is TGTGCCAGCAGCCTAGGGGGTTCCATACCCTACGAGCAGTACTTC.

In this sample, this clone turned up a few times. This rearrangement joins TRBV5-1 to TRBJ2-3; tentatively, D is TRBD2 (6 bases). The germline V and J ends were trimmed by 0 bases and 4 bases, with 9 bases remaining between them. Germline V gene lookup returns CDR1 SGHRS and CDR2 YFSETQ. This CDR3 contains 14 residues. CDR3 residues: CASSLVTGADTQYF. In DNA form, the CDR3 reads TGCGCCAGCAGCTTGGTAACGGGGGCAGATACGCAGTATTTT.

This chain's CDR3 is CASSTGQFYGYTF. In DNA, the CDR3 is TGTGCCAGCAGCACGGGACAGTTCTATGGCTACACCTTC. The V call is TRBV5-6, the J call TRBJ1-2, with 7 bases fitting TRBD1. This CDR3 has 13 amino acids. Germline V gene sequence: CDR1 SGHDT, CDR2 YYEEEE. V shed 4 bases and J 4 bases; nucleotides not matched to a gene: 4. The full variable domain, in which reference TRBV5-6 and TRBJ1-2 provide the parts outside the CDR3, is DAGVTQSPTHLIKTRGQQVTLRCSPKSGHDTVSWYQQALGQGPQFIFQYYEEEERQRGNFPDRFSGHQFPNYSSELNVNALLLGDSALYLCASSTGQFYGYTFGSGTRLTVV.

The V call is TRBV5-6, the J call TRBJ2-3; the D call may be TRBD1 or TRBD2 (6 bases each). V lost 4 bases and J lost 1, with 10 bases in between. The germline CDR1 and CDR2 sequences are SGHDT and YYEEEE. This CDR3 comprises 14 residues. The CDR3 is CASSPRGRTDTQYF. The CDR3 nucleotides are TGTGCCAGCAGCCCCCGGGGGCGCACAGATACGCAGTATTTT. The full variable domain, completed using reference TRBV5-6 and TRBJ2-3, is DAGVTQSPTHLIKTRGQQVTLRCSPKSGHDTVSWYQQALGQGPQFIFQYYEEEERQRGNFPDRFSGHQFPNYSSELNVNALLLGDSALYLCASSPRGRTDTQYFGPGTRLTVL.

This clone was found once. This chain uses TRBV5-1 with TRBJ1-1; 9 bases map to TRBD1. The germline V gene has CDR1 SGHRS and CDR2 YFSETQ. The V gene end was trimmed by 4 bases and the J gene end by 3 bases; junction bases not matched to a gene: 4. The CDR3 totals 14 residues. CDR3 in amino acids: CASSTGGADTEAFF. The CDR3 DNA follows: TGCGCCAGCAGCACAGGGGGCGCGGACACTGAAGCTTTCTTT.

The rearrangement uses TRBV29-1 and TRBJ2-1, with 12 bases matching TRBD2. This CDR3 region has 14 residues. Germline V gene lookup returns CDR1 SQVTM and CDR2 ANQGSEA. V was clipped by 7 bases and J by 5 bases; unmatched bases: 6. CDR3 DNA: TGCAGCGCCCGAAGGACTAGCGGGAACAATGAGCAGTTCTTC. This translates into CSARRTSGNNEQFF.

The chain carries TRBV5-5 and TRBJ2-5, with unresolved D. CDR1 is SGHKS, CDR2 YYEKEE, per germline (reference sequence). Between the trimmed V and J ends, which lost 1 base and 2 bases, there was a span of 6 bases. The CDR3 covers 13 residues. The CDR3 spells CASSLSPQETQYF. CDR3 sequence (DNA): TGTGCCAGCAGCTTGAGTCCTCAAGAGACCCAGTACTTC.

The chain employs TRBV6-5 and TRBJ2-5; the D gene is possibly TRBD2 (6 bases). The CDR3 consists of 16 residues. Germline V CDR1 and CDR2: MNHEY, SVGAGI. V was shortened by 4 bases and J by 7 bases, with 22 bases between the two germline ends. CDR3 bases: TGTGCCAGCAGTTCCCCGAAGGGTAGCGGAATCGGGACCCAGTACTTC. Encoded protein: CASSSPKGSGIGTQYF.

This CDR3 reads CASRLNTGGQGGELFF. The CDR3 region has the DNA TGTGCCAGCAGATTGAATACAGGGGGCCAGGGCGGGGAGCTGTTTTTT. V is TRBV7-8 and J is TRBJ2-2; 9 positions agree with TRBD1. Germline assignment: CDR1 SGHVS and CDR2 FQNEAQ. Losses at the gene ends were 6 bases for V and 7 bases for J; bases not matched to a gene: 12. This CDR3 is built from 16 residues.

With regard to this clone: This may stem from a read error, because a much larger clone lies one nucleotide away. Other DNA sequences from this sample encode an identical CDR3 as well. The chain uses TRBV7-2 and TRBJ2-7, with unresolved D. With 4 bases removed from V and 3 bases from J, the gap between germline ends came to 4 bases. The germline V gene encodes CDR1 SGHTA and CDR2 FQGNSA. The CDR3 consists of 11 residues. The CDR3 reads CASSSVYEQYF. The CDR3 nucleotides are TGTGCCAGCAGCTCCGTCTACGAGCAGTACTTC.

The rearrangement links TRBV6-5 to TRBJ2-2; the D gene is possibly TRBD1 (5 bases). The CDR3 is made up of 14 amino acids. V lost 6 bases and J 6 bases, leaving 14 bases between the germline ends. Per the germline V gene, CDR1 is MNHEY and CDR2 is SVGAGI. The CDR3 protein is CASRSLTGAGELFF. In DNA form, the CDR3 reads TGTGCCAGCAGGTCCCTCACAGGAGCCGGGGAGCTGTTTTTT.

The genes are TRBV18 and TRBJ1-1; tentative D call: TRBD1 (5 bases). CDR1 and CDR2 from the germline V gene are KGHSH and LQKENI. CDR3 size: 15 residues. The V end lost 2 bases, the J end lost 0 bases, and 10 bases lay between the germline ends. Written as DNA, the CDR3 is TGTGCCAGCTCACCAAACTGGGGGGTGAACACTGAAGCTTTCTTT. Translation: CASSPNWGVNTEAFF.